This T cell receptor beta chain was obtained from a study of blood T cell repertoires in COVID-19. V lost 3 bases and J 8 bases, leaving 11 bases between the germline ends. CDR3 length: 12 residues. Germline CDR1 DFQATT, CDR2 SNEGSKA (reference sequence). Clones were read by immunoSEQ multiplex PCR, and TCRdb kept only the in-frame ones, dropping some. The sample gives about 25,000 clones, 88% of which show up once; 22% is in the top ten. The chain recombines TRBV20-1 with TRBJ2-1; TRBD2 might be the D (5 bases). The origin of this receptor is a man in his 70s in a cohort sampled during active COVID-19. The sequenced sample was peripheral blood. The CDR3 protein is CSASIASHEQFF. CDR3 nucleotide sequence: TGCAGTGCTAGTATAGCGTCCCATGAGCAGTTCTTC.